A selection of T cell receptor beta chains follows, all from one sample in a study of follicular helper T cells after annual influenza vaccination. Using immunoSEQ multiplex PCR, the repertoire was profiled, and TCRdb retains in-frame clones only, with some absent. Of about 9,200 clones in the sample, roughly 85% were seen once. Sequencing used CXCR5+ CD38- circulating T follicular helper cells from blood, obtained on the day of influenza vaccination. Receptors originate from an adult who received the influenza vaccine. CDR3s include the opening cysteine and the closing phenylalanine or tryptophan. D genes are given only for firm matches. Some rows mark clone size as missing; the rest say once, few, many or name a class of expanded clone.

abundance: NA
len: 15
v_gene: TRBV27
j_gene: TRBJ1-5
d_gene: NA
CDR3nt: TGTGCCAGCAGTACCCGGGCCATGCGGGGTCAGCCCCAGCATTTT
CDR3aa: CASSTRAMRGQPQHF

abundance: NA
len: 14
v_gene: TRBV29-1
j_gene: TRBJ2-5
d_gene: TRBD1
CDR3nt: TGCAGCGTTGATAGGGGACAGGGAATTGAGACCCAGTACTTC
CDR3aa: CSVDRGQGIETQYF

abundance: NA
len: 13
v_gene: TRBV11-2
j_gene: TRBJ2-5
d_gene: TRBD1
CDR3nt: TGTGCCAGCAGCATAACAGGGGGGGAGACCCAGTACTTC
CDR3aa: CASSITGGETQYF

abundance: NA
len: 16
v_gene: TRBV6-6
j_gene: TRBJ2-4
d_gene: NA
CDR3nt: TGTGCCAGCAGTTACGGAAGCTACCTCAGCAAAAACATTCAGTACTTC
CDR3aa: CASSYGSYLSKNIQYF

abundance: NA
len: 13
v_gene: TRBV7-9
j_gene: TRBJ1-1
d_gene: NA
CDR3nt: TGTGCCAGCAGCTTTTCAGTGAACACTGAAGCTTTCTTT
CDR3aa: CASSFSVNTEAFF

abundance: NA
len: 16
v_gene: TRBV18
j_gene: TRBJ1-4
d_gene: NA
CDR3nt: TGTGCCAGCTCACCATCCATCGGGGCAACTAATGAAAAACTGTTTTTT
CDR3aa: CASSPSIGATNEKLFF

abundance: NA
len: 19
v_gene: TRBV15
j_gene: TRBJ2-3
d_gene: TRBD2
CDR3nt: TGTGCCACCAGCAGAGATCTACTAGCGGGAGCTAGAAGCACAGATACGCAGTATTTT
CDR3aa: CATSRDLLAGARSTDTQYF

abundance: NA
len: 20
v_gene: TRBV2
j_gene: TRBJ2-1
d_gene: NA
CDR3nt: TGTGCCAGCAGTGAAAGGGACCCGCCGCTTGGTAGGGGGTTCTACAATGAGCAGTTCTTC
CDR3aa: CASSERDPPLGRGFYNEQFF

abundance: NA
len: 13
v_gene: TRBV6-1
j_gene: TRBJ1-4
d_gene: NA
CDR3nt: TGTGCCAGCTACAGGGATTTGGATGAAAAACTGTTTTTT
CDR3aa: CASYRDLDEKLFF

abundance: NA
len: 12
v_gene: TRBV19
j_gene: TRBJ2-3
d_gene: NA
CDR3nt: TGTGCCAGTAGTTCAGGTGGCCCTAACCTGTATTTT
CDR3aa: CASSSGGPNLYF

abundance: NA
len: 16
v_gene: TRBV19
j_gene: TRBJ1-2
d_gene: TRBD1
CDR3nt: TGTGCCAGTAGTATCTTTGCTACCGGGACAGGCTATGGCTACACCTTC
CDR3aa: CASSIFATGTGYGYTF

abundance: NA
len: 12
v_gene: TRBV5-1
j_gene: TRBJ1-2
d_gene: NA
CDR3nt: TGCGCCAGCAGCTTGGACGCAAATGGCTACACCTTC
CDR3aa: CASSLDANGYTF

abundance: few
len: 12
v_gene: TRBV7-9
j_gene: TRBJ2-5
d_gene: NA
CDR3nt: TGTGCCAGCAGCTTAGTTCGAGAGACCCAGTACTTC
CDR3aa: CASSLVRETQYF

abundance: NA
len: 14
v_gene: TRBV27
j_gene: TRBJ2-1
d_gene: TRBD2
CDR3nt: TGTGCCAGCACACTCGGACTAGCGGGGAATGAGCAGTTCTTC
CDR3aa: CASTLGLAGNEQFF

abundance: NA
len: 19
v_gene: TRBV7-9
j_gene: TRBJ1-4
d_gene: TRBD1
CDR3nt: TGTGCCAGCAGCCCCCCATTCGGACAGGGGGCGGAGGCTAATGAAAAACTGTTTTTT
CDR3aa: CASSPPFGQGAEANEKLFF

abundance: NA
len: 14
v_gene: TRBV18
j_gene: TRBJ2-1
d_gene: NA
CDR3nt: TGTGCCAGCTCACTACATAAGCAGGGCAATGAGCAGTTCTTC
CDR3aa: CASSLHKQGNEQFF

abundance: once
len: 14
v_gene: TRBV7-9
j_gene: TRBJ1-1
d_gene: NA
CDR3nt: TGTGCCAGCAGCTTAGGCTGGGAGAACACTGAAGCTTTCTTT
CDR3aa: CASSLGWENTEAFF

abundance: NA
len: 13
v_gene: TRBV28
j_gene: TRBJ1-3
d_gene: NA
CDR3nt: TGTGCCAGCCTGGGGGGCTCTGGAAACACCATATATTTT
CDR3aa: CASLGGSGNTIYF

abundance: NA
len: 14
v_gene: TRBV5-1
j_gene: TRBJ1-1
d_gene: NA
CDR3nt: TGCGCCAGCAGCCCTCGGATTAGTAACACTGAAGCTTTCTTT
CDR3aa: CASSPRISNTEAFF

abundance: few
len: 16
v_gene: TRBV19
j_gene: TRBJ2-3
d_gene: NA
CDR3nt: TGTGCCAGTAGTATTTTTTCGGGACATAGCACAGATACGCAGTATTTT
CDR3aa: CASSIFSGHSTDTQYF

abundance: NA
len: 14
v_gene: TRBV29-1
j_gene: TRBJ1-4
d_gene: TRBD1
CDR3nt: TGCAGCGTTGGTGGGACAGGGGGCAAGGAAAAACTGTTTTTT
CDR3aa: CSVGGTGGKEKLFF

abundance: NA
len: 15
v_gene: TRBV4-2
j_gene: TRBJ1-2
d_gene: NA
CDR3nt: TGTGCCAGCAGCCGAGACAGAAGACCTAACTATGGCTACACCTTC
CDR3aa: CASSRDRRPNYGYTF

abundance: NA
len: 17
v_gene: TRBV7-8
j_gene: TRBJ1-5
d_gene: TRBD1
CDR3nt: TGTGCCAGCAGCTTAGCGGGTGGGGGACAGGGCAATCAGCCCCAGCATTTT
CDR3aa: CASSLAGGGQGNQPQHF

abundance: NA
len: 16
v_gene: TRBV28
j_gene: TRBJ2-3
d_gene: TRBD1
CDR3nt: TGTGCCAGCAGTTCCGAACAGGGGTGGGCTGGGGATACGCAGTATTTT
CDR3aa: CASSSEQGWAGDTQYF

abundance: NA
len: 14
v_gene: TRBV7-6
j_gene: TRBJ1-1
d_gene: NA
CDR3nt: TGTGCCAGCAGCTTAGGCGTCGGATACACTGAAGCTTTCTTT
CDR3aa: CASSLGVGYTEAFF

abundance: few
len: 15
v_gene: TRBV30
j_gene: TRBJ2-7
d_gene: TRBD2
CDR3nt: TGTGCCTGTACCGTAGCGGGAGGGTCCTCCTACGAGCAGTACTTC
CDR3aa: CACTVAGGSSYEQYF

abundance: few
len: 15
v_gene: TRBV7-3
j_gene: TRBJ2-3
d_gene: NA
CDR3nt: TGTGCCAGCAGCTTACAGAGTGCTAGCACAGATACGCAGTATTTT
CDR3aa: CASSLQSASTDTQYF

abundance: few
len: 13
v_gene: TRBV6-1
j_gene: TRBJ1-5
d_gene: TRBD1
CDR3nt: TGTGCCAGCAGTGACAGGGGGCGGCAGCCCCAGCATTTT
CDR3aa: CASSDRGRQPQHF

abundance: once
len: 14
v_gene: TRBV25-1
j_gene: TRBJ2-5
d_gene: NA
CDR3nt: TGTGCCAGCAGTGTGGCAGGCATAGTACGGACCCAGTACTTC
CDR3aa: CASSVAGIVRTQYF

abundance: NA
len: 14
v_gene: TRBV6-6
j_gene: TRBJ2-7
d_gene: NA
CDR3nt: TGTGCCAGCAGTTACTTGGGGGGGGGCGACGAGCAGTACTTC
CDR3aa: CASSYLGGGDEQYF

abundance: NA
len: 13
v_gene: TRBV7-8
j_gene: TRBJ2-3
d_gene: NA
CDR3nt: TGTGCCAGCAGCTTACCGCTTGCGGATACGCAGTATTTT
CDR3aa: CASSLPLADTQYF

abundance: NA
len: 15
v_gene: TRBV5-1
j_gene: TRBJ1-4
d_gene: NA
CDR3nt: TGCGCCAGCAGTTCACGCGGGGTTGGAAATGAAAAACTGTTTTTT
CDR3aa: CASSSRGVGNEKLFF

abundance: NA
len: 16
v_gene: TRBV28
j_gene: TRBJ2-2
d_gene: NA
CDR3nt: TGTGCCAGCAGACCCCGAGGAGGGGCTCGCACCGGGGAGCTGTTTTTT
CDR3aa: CASRPRGGARTGELFF

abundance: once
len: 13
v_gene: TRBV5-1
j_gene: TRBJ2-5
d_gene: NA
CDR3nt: TGCGCCAGCAGCTTGACCCCCTTTGAGACCCAGTACTTC
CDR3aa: CASSLTPFETQYF

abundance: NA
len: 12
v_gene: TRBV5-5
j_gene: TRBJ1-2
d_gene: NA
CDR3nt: TGTGCCAGCAGCTTAGACGGCTATGGCTACACCTTC
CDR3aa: CASSLDGYGYTF

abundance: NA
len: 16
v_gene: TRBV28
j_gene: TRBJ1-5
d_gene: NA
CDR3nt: TGTGCCAGCAGTTTAGGTAGACTCCGGAGCAATCAGCCCCAGCATTTT
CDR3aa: CASSLGRLRSNQPQHF

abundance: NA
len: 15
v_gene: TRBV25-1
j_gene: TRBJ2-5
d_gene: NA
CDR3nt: TGTGCCAGCAGTCTGGGGGGTTCGGCCAAAGAGACCCAGTACTTC
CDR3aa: CASSLGGSAKETQYF

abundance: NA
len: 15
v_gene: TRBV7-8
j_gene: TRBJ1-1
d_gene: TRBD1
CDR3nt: TGTGCCAGCAGCTTACGGACAGGCGAAAACACTGAAGCTTTCTTT
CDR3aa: CASSLRTGENTEAFF

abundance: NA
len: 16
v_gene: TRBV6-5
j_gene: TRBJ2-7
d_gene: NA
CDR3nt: TGTGCCAGCAGTTACTCAGGGACACACCACTCCTACGAGCAGTACTTC
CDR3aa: CASSYSGTHHSYEQYF

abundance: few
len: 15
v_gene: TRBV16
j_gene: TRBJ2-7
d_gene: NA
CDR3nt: TGTGCCAGCAGCCAATCTGGGGGGCTAGGGTACGAGCAGTACTTC
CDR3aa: CASSQSGGLGYEQYF

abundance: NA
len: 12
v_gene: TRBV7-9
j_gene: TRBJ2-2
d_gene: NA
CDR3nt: TGTGCCAGCAGCTTAAGCTCCGGGGAGCTGTTTTTT
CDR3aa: CASSLSSGELFF

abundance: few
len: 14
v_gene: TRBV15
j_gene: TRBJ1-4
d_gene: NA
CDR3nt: TGTGCCACCAGCAGAGAGCGACCGACCGGAAAACTGTTTTTT
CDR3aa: CATSRERPTGKLFF

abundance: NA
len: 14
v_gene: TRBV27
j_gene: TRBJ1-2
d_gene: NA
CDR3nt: TGTGCCAGCAGTTTATCTGCAGGGCCCTATGGCTACACCTTC
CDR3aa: CASSLSAGPYGYTF

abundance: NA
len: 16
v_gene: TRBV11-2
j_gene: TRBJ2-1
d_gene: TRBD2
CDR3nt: TGTGCCAGCAGCCGACTAGCTTTCGGAGTCTACAATGAGCAGTTCTTC
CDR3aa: CASSRLAFGVYNEQFF

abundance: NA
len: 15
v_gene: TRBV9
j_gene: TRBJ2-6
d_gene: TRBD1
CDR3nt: TGTGCCAGCAGTTCGGGACAGGCTGGGGCCAACGTCCTGACTTTC
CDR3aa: CASSSGQAGANVLTF

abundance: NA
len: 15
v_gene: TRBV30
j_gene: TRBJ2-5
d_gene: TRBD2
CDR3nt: TGTGCCTGGAGTGTGGGACTAGCGGGAGACGGGACCCAGTACTTC
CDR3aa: CAWSVGLAGDGTQYF

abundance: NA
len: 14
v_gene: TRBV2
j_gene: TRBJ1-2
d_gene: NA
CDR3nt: TGTGCCAGCAGTGAGCGGCAGAATTATTATGGCTACACCTTC
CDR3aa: CASSERQNYYGYTF

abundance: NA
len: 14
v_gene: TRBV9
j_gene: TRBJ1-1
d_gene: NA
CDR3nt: TGTGCCAGCAGCGTAGCTTCTGGGAGCACTGAAGCTTTCTTT
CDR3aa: CASSVASGSTEAFF

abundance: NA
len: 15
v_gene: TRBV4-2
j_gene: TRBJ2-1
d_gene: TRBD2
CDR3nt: TGTGCCAGCAGCCCCGGGGTAGCGGGAGGCCATGAGCAGTTCTTC
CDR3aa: CASSPGVAGGHEQFF

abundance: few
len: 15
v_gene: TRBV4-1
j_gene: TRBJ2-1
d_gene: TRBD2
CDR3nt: TGCGCCAGCACCCCAGGGACTAGCGGGAGAGGCGAGCAGTTCTTC
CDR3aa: CASTPGTSGRGEQFF